This TCR beta chain originates from a study of T cells in Graves' hyperthyroidism and ophthalmopathy. Study observations and caveats: Prediction of ophthalmopathy progression came a median roughly 6.4 months pre-onset. Most expanded thyroid clonotypes above 0.001 recurred in blood.

Germline-derived CDR1 and CDR2 are SGHTA and FQGNSA. The junction had 9 bases not matched to a gene; V was cut back by 4 bases and J by 6 bases. The CDR3 loop spans 15 amino acids. It was RNA transcripts that yielded the amplified TCR beta CDR3 regions. Carried out on the TCR CDR3, a first-round RT-PCR used the HTBI primer set. TCRdb fed the multiplex PCR reads into MiXCR, producing one record per CDR3 protein. The sample shows 450,000 to 700,000 distinct CDR3 sequences, around 42% of them seen only once. Points on this clonotype: Antigen unknown.

The sequenced material came from peripheral blood or thyroid tissue (not recorded which). This TCR derives from an adult woman with Graves' disease, either hyperthyroidism or ophthalmopathy (not recorded which). The chain employs TRBV7-2 and TRBJ1-2; 9 nucleotides align to TRBD1. The CDR3 nucleotides read TGTGCCAGCAGCTCACGACAGGGGACAGGGAATGGCTACACCTTC. This encodes CASSSRQGTGNGYTF.